The rows below give T cell receptor beta chains drawn from one sample of a study of T cells and Merkel cell carcinoma outcomes. Some clones are missing from TCRdb's copy, which holds only in-frame ones; the method was immunoSEQ multiplex PCR. This sample yields 15,000 to 25,000 clones, of which around 79% are seen a single time; over 3% belongs to the top ten. The sample was tumor tissue from Merkel cell carcinoma. The receptors here all came from a human donor with Merkel cell carcinoma. Each CDR3 is given with its conserved first and last residue. Size is omitted from some rows. Given values are once, few, many or a class for expanded clones.

v_call,clone_size,j_call,cdr3_aa
TRBV5-1,.,TRBJ2-1,CASSASGTSYNEQFF
TRBV7-2,.,TRBJ2-5,CASSFGLAAGVWETQYF
TRBV14,.,TRBJ1-2,CASSQDGGPVPGYTF
TRBV6-5,.,TRBJ2-7,CASSYSLTRPYEQYF
TRBV5-1,.,TRBJ2-5,CASSLGGTAQETQYF
TRBV27,.,TRBJ2-7,CASSFFGGYEQYF
TRBV13,once,TRBJ2-1,CASSPRQRGSNEQFF
TRBV9,few,TRBJ1-2,CASSVEEGGYTF
TRBV23-1,.,TRBJ2-5,CATRGSKETQYF
TRBV5-1,.,TRBJ1-5,CASSEGSFNQPQHF
TRBV4-2,.,TRBJ2-5,CASSQAQKETQYF
TRBV5-1,.,TRBJ2-5,CASSLGPGETQYF
TRBV9,.,TRBJ2-1,CASSVTGIAPWNEQFF
TRBV4-1,.,TRBJ1-6,CASRRPTGTLENSPLHF
TRBV11-3,.,TRBJ2-3,CASSLWLALDTQYF
TRBV5-8,.,TRBJ1-2,CASSRRDRGYVNYTF
TRBV5-1,.,TRBJ2-5,CASSFSGERVETQYF
TRBV19,.,TRBJ2-1,CASSIGTGANEQFF
TRBV6-6,.,TRBJ1-3,CASIGTGGNSGNTIYF
TRBV2,once,TRBJ1-5,CASSEGAYNQPQHF
TRBV2,.,TRBJ2-1,CASSDAYTYNEQFF
TRBV5-1,few,TRBJ1-3,CASSLGDLSGSGNTIYF
TRBV2,.,TRBJ2-1,CASATVKGFNEQFF
TRBV5-1,.,TRBJ2-7,CASRDRRYEQYF
TRBV5-1,.,TRBJ2-1,CASSLVSGASGYNEQFF
TRBV5-4,once,TRBJ1-1,CASSGRGRIWNTEAFF
TRBV5-1,.,TRBJ2-1,CASSLDLASYNEQFF
TRBV7-3,once,TRBJ2-2,CASSGQGATGELFF
TRBV5-1,.,TRBJ2-1,CASGTSGTIGGPNEQFF
TRBV7-8,.,TRBJ2-7,CASSFTYEQYF
TRBV7-8,.,TRBJ1-5,CASSLRTGGNQPQHF